This TCR beta chain was recovered during a study of cytomegalovirus exposure and HLA in healthy donors. Study results and limitations: The classifier reportedly diagnosed cytomegalovirus status with high specificity and sensitivity. Most TCR sequences proved rare, with some public TCRs found in many donors.

About this clone: Its target is unknown.

60 Vbeta and 13 Jbeta primers were used in PCR. Profiled with immunoSEQ multiplex PCR; TCRdb holds only in-frame clones, not every one. This table has 150,000 to 200,000 clones, more than 60% appearing once. The CDR3 sequence is 11 residues long. V was shortened by 8 bases and J by 7 bases, with 12 bases between the two germline ends. In germline, CDR1 is SGHVS, CDR2 FQNEAQ. This rearrangement joins TRBV7-8 to TRBJ2-7; tentatively, D is TRBD1 (6 bases). The receptor was isolated from a man younger than 40 in good health and CMV-seropositive. The sequencing input was PBMCs. In DNA, the CDR3 is TGTGCCAGCGGTGGGGGCTGGGAGCAGTACTTC. Residues: CASGGGWEQYF. The full variable domain, rest sourced from reference TRBV7-8 and TRBJ2-7, is GAGVSQSPRYKVAKRGQDVALRCDPISGHVSLFWYQQALGQGPEFLTYFQNEAQLDKSGLPSDRFFAERPEGSVSTLKIQRTQQEDSAVYLCASGGGWEQYFGPGTRLTVT.